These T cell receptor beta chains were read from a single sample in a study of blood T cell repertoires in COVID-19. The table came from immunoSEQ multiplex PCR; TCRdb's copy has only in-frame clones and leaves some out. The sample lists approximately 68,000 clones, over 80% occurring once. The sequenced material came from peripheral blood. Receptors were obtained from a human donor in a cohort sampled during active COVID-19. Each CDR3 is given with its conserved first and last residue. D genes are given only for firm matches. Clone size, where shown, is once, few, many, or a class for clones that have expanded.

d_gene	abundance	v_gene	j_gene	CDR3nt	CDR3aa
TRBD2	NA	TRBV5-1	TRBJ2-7	TGCGCCAGCAGCCTGGGGAGGGAGGTTCTTCACGAGCAGTACTTC	CASSLGREVLHEQYF
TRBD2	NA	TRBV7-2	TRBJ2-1	TGTGCCAGCAGCCTCTGGGCGGGGGGTCTTGAGCAGTTCTTC	CASSLWAGGLEQFF
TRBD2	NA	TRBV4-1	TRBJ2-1	TGCGCCAGCAGCCAAGCCAGCGGGGAAGTCCCCTCTTACAATGAGCAGTTCTTC	CASSQASGEVPSYNEQFF
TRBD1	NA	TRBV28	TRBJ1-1	TGTGCCAGCACCTCCCCCGGGACAGGCAACACTGAAGCTTTCTTT	CASTSPGTGNTEAFF
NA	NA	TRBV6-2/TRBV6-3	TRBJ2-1	TGTGCCAGCAGCGGCCCCCCAATTCACTCCTACAATGAGCAGTTCTTC	CASSGPPIHSYNEQFF
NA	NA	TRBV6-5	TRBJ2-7	TGTGCCAGCAGTTACTCGAACGCCTACGCCTACGAGCAGTACTTC	CASSYSNAYAYEQYF
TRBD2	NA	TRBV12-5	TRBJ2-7	TGTGCTAGTGGTTTGGGCCGACTAGCGGGCTACGAGCAGTACTTC	CASGLGRLAGYEQYF
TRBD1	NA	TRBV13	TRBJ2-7	TGTGCCAGCAGCCTTTGGACAGGGACCTACGAGCAGTACTTC	CASSLWTGTYEQYF
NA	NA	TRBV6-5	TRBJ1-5	TGTGCCAGCAGCACAAGGGGGGGGAGTCAGCCCCAGCATTTT	CASSTRGGSQPQHF
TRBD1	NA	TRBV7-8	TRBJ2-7	TGTGCCAGCAGCCACCTATTAACAGGGGGCGATATCTACGAGCAGTACTTC	CASSHLLTGGDIYEQYF
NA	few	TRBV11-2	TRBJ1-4	TGTGCCAGCAGCGAAAATCTAGTGGGTGAAAAACTGTTTTTT	CASSENLVGEKLFF
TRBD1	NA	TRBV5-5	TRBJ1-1	TGTGCCAGCAGCTCGACGTGGACAGGGCGAACTGAAGCTTTCTTT	CASSSTWTGRTEAFF
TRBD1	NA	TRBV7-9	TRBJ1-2	TGTGCCAGCAGCTTAGGCCCCCGGGACAGGGGTAACTATGGCTACACCTTC	CASSLGPRDRGNYGYTF